Each of the 4 T cell receptor beta chains below was sequenced from the same sample in a study of cytomegalovirus exposure and HLA in healthy donors. The PCR made use of 60 Vbeta and 13 Jbeta primers. This table comes from immunoSEQ multiplex PCR, and its TCRdb copy is limited to in-frame clones, with some not included. The sample lists approximately 110,000 clones, roughly 82% occurring once. Sequencing was done on a sample of PBMCs. The receptors derive from a woman aged 40 to 49 in good health and CMV-seropositive.

This clone showed up just a few times. The chain links TRBV4-1 to TRBJ1-4; no reliable D call. The germline V and J ends were trimmed by 0 bases and 11 bases, with 16 bases remaining between them. The CDR3 is 15 amino acids. CDR1 and CDR2 (germline): MGHRA, YSYEKL. DNA of the CDR3: TGCGCCAGCAGCCAAGATTCGGGGTACGGAGCGAAACTGTTTTTT. Translating it yields CASSQDSGYGAKLFF.

This clone showed up just once. Other DNA variants within this sample encode the same CDR3. The chain links TRBV18 to TRBJ2-5; 7 nucleotides match TRBD1. This CDR3 contains 13 residues. The junction had 1 base not matched to a gene; V was cut back by 3 bases and J by 3 bases. Germline values: CDR1 KGHSH, CDR2 LQKENI. The CDR3 region is CASSPGQEETQYF. For the CDR3, the DNA is TGTGCCAGCTCACCCGGACAGGAAGAGACCCAGTACTTC.

The chain uses TRBV9 and TRBJ2-1, with 10 bases that match TRBD2. V trimming: 3 bases; J trimming: 7 bases; junction bases outside the gene matches: 10. CDR3 length: 16 amino acids. Germline CDR1 SGDLS, CDR2 YYNGEE. CDR3 DNA sequence: TGTGCCAGCAGCGCAGTCCTAGCGGGAGTGTCGAATGAGCAGTTCTTC. As protein: CASSAVLAGVSNEQFF.

The V and J genes are TRBV28 and TRBJ2-7; possible D gene TRBD2, 5 bases. This CDR3 has 16 residues. Germline values: CDR1 MDHEN, CDR2 SYDVKM. V was cut by 11 bases and J by 2 bases, with 25 bases left in between. The CDR3 loop is CAGIEIWRVLPYEQYF. In DNA, the CDR3 is TGTGCCGGCATAGAAATCTGGCGGGTACTTCCCTACGAGCAGTACTTC.